A single sample is the source of the 9 T cell receptor beta chains below, sequenced in a study of brain T cells in children with intractable seizures. Sequenced by immunoSEQ multiplex PCR; TCRdb stores in-frame clones only, minus some. The sample yields some 41,000 clones, roughly 90% seen once. Specimen: peripheral blood, collected at surgery. The receptors derive from a girl aged 2-10 years with tuberous sclerosis and intractable seizures.

The gene calls are TRBV5-1 and TRBJ1-5, with TRBD1 as a possible D gene (6 bases). Trimming shortened V by 3 bases and J by 7 bases, and 17 bases separated the two germline ends. The CDR3 consists of 15 residues. The V gene's germline CDR1 is SGHRS and CDR2 YFSETQ. This CDR3 is CASSSGTGRGQPQHF. The CDR3 region has the DNA TGCGCCAGCAGCTCCGGAACAGGGCGGGGGCAGCCCCAGCATTTT.

The chain has TRBV29-1 and TRBJ1-1; 7 positions agree with TRBD1. From germline, CDR1 is SQVTM and CDR2 ANQGSEA. The CDR3 spans 10 residues. J lost 10 bases, V lost 4 bases, and 3 bases had no gene match. The CDR3 protein is CSVGDSRAFF. The DNA of the CDR3 is TGCAGCGTTGGGGACAGTCGAGCTTTCTTT.

The chain links TRBV7-9 to TRBJ1-1; 8 nucleotides agree with TRBD1. Germline V gene sequence: CDR1 SEHNR, CDR2 FQNEAQ (reference sequence). This CDR3 comprises 17 residues. The trim removed 5 bases at V and 1 base at J, leaving 12 bases unmatched. CDR3 loop: CASSPRTGRSTNTEAFF. In DNA, the CDR3 is TGTGCCAGCAGCCCCCGGACAGGGCGATCCACGAACACTGAAGCTTTCTTT. Based on the CDR3 plus reference TRBV7-9 and TRBJ1-1, the full variable domain is DTGVSQNPRHKITKRGQNVTFRCDPISEHNRLYWYRQTLGQGPEFLTYFQNEAQLEKSRLLSDRFSAERPKGSFSTLEIQRTEQGDSAMYLCASSPRTGRSTNTEAFFGQGTRLTVV.

This chain joins TRBV12-3 or TRBV12-4 and TRBJ2-1; TRBD1 aligns across 8 bases. The CDR3 totals 13 residues. Unmatched junction bases numbered 5, after V lost 6 bases and J lost 7 bases. CDR3 nucleotides: TGTGCCAGCAGCGGACAGGGATTGAATGAGCAGTTCTTC. This sequence encodes CASSGQGLNEQFF.

The rearrangement joins TRBV27 to TRBJ1-2; 11 bases are a match to TRBD1. The germline V gene has CDR1 MNHEY and CDR2 SMNVEV (reference sequence). The V gene end was trimmed by 5 bases and the J gene end by 2 bases; junction bases not matched to a gene: 4. This CDR3 region has 15 residues. DNA for the CDR3: TGTGCCAGCAGTCCAGGACAGGGGGCCAACTATGGCTACACCTTC. It encodes CASSPGQGANYGYTF.

The rearrangement joins TRBV11-1 to TRBJ1-1; D is unclear. CDR1 is SGHAT and CDR2 is FQDESV in the germline V gene (reference sequence). V gave up 3 bases and J gave up 0 bases, with 11 bases separating them. The CDR3 length is 15 residues. CDR3 DNA: TGTGCCAGCAGCTTGGGGAACGGCTTGAACACTGAAGCTTTCTTT. It is translated as CASSLGNGLNTEAFF. Combining the CDR3 with reference TRBV11-1 and TRBJ1-1 gives the whole variable domain EAEVAQSPRYKITEKSQAVAFWCDPISGHATLYWYRQILGQGPELLVQFQDESVVDDSQLPKDRFSAERLKGVDSTLKIQPAELGDSAMYLCASSLGNGLNTEAFFGQGTRLTVV.

V and J are TRBV4-1 and TRBJ2-7; TRBD2 matches at 7 bases. J gave up 6 bases and V 0 bases, and 8 bases lay outside the gene matches. Germline V CDR1 and CDR2: MGHRA, YSYEKL. The CDR3 runs 15 residues. CDR3 loop: CASSQDRLAGSEQYV. The DNA of the CDR3 is TGCGCCAGCAGCCAAGATAGACTAGCTGGGAGCGAGCAGTACGTC.

For the CDR3, the DNA is TGTGCCAGCAGCCTAGCGGGGGGGCCCGCAGATACGCAGTATTTT. Its protein product is CASSLAGGPADTQYF. V gene TRBV7-3 combines with J gene TRBJ2-3; 12 bases agree with TRBD2. CDR3 size: 15 residues. V lost 5 bases to trimming and J lost 4 bases; unmatched junction nucleotides: 4. The germline gives CDR1 SGHTA, CDR2 FQGTGA.

The CDR3 loop reads CASSQVFLGTGNTDTQYF. The CDR3, as DNA: TGCGCCAGCAGCCAAGTCTTTCTAGGGACAGGGAACACAGATACGCAGTATTTT. This rearrangement joins TRBV4-1 to TRBJ2-3; 9 bases agree with TRBD1. Germline CDR1 and CDR2: MGHRA and YSYEKL. V shed 1 base and J 2 bases; nucleotides not matched to a gene: 10. This CDR3 contains 18 residues.